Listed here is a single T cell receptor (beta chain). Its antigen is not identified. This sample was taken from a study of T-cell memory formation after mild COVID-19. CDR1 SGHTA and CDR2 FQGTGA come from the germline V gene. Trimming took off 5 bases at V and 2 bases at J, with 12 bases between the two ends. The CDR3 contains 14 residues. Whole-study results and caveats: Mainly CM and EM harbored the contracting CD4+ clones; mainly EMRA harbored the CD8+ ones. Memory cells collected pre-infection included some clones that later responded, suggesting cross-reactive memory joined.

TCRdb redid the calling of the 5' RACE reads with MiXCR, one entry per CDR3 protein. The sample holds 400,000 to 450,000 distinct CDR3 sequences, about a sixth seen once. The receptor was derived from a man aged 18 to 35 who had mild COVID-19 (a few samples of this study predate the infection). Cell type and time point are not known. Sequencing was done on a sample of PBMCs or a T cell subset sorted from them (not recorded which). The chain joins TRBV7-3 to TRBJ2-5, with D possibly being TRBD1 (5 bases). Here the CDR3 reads CASSPGMGQETQYF. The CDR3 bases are TGTGCCAGCAGCCCAGGGATGGGGCAAGAGACCCAGTACTTC.